This T cell receptor (beta chain) was observed in a study of T cells in pancreatic ductal adenocarcinoma. In germline, CDR1 is SEHNR, CDR2 FQNEAQ (reference sequence). The CDR3 covers 13 residues. V dropped 5 bases and J dropped 5; count of bases not matched to a gene: 5. The data were produced by immunoSEQ multiplex PCR, yet TCRdb's version contains in-frame clones alone and is incomplete. The repertoire includes approximately 97,000 clones, roughly 96% of them detected once, and roughly 3.1% sits in the top ten. The selected patients with pancreatic ductal adenocarcinoma had surgery but no neoadjuvant therapy.

The origin of this receptor is a human donor with pancreatic ductal adenocarcinoma. Sequences were obtained from PBMCs. This chain connects TRBV7-9 to TRBJ2-7; 8 bases map to TRBD2. CDR3 bases: TGTGCCAGCAGCAGAAGCGGGAGCGACGAGCAGTACTTC. It encodes CASSRSGSDEQYF.